This paragraph reports one T cell receptor (beta chain). As yet, its antigen is unknown. This record comes from a study of response to subunit inactivated influenza vaccine. Regarding the study as a whole: The authors suggested that every seasonal influenza vaccination recruits few new T cells.

TCRdb re-called the RT-PCR reads through MiXCR, storing one row per CDR3 protein. The sample has roughly 650,000 distinct CDR3 sequences, roughly 15% seen once; the top ten hold 7.5% to 8%. The germline CDR1 and CDR2 sequences are LNHNV and YYDKDF (reference sequence). The J segment lost 7 bases and the V segment lost 1 base, leaving 3 bases of the junction unmatched. The CDR3 runs to 15 residues. Material: PBMCs from blood, obtained 14 days before vaccination. The clonotype originates from a man in his forties or fifties who received an inactivated influenza vaccine. V usage is TRBV15 and J usage is TRBJ2-1; TRBD2 agrees at 11 bases. CDR3 sequence reads: CATSRVLAGENEQFF. CDR3 sequence (DNA): TGTGCCACCAGCAGAGTACTAGCGGGAGAGAATGAGCAGTTCTTC.